This section outlines one T cell receptor (beta chain) sequence together with its context. No antigen is known for it. Documented treatment: oral pan-JAK inhibitor, 5-10 mg twice daily. Punch biopsies of lesional scalp, plus peripheral blood, were taken from alopecia areata patients. With 1 base removed from V and 0 bases from J, the gap between germline ends came to 11 bases. Germline V lookup: CDR1 SGHDT, CDR2 YYEEEE. The CDR3 extends over 15 amino acids. The data are from a study of CD8+ T cells in alopecia areata. Across the whole study: Dosing spanned 6 to 18 months on tofacitinib, then 6 months off drug.

As the sequencing template, cDNA was produced by extracting RNA and reverse transcribing it. The table came from immunoSEQ multiplex PCR; TCRdb's copy has only in-frame clones and leaves some out. The sample shows about 160,000 clones, just over 65% of them seen only once. Study results and caveats: Sharing of TCRs across patients appeared less clear than in mice, possibly for HLA-related reasons. Many expanded lesional clones remained in scalp and blood on tofacitinib.

The TCR sequence derives from a human donor with alopecia areata. The source material was CD4+ T cells sorted from blood, sampled at week 4, from a patient treated with tofacitinib. This chain connects TRBV5-6 to TRBJ2-7; D may match TRBD1 or TRBD2 (5 bases each). DNA for the CDR3: TGTGCCAGCAGCTTGATAGGGACCCACTCCTACGAGCAGTACTTC. Residues: CASSLIGTHSYEQYF.